Below are 18 T cell receptor beta chains sequenced from a single sample in a study of blood T cell repertoires in COVID-19. Profiling relied on immunoSEQ multiplex PCR, and the TCRdb table lists in-frame clones only, not all of them. This table holds approximately 240,000 clones, around nine tenths found once. Sequenced input: PBMCs or T cells enriched from blood (not recorded which). Every receptor here comes from a woman aged 18-29 years who had recovered from COVID-19.

This rearrangement joins TRBV10-1 to TRBJ1-1; the D gene is possibly TRBD1 (5 bases). Germline-derived CDR1 and CDR2 are WNHNN and SYGVQD (reference sequence). The CDR3 length is 13 residues. V was shortened by 4 bases and J by 4 bases, with 10 bases between the two germline ends. The CDR3 loop reads CASSVGRGTEAFF. The CDR3 DNA is TGCGCCAGCAGTGTCGGGAGGGGCACTGAAGCTTTCTTT.

The chain joins TRBV28 to TRBJ1-6; 12 bases line up with TRBD1. From germline, CDR1 is MDHEN and CDR2 SYDVKM. With V trimmed by 6 bases and J by 9 bases, 9 bases remained unmatched. This CDR3 contains 16 residues. The CDR3: CASRYRGQGAFSPLHF. The CDR3 DNA is TGTGCCAGCAGATACCGGGGACAGGGGGCTTTTTCACCCCTCCACTTT.

This chain joins TRBV18 and TRBJ2-2; 12 nucleotides align to TRBD2. The J segment lost 2 bases and the V segment lost 4 bases, leaving 5 bases of the junction unmatched. The CDR3 runs 17 residues. The germline V gene has CDR1 KGHSH and CDR2 LQKENI. This CDR3 reads CASSRQGLAGNTGELFF. In DNA form, the CDR3 reads TGTGCCAGCTCACGACAAGGACTAGCGGGAAACACCGGGGAGCTGTTTTTT.

The rearrangement uses TRBV5-6 and TRBJ1-1, with D maybe TRBD1 (5 bases). Germline assignment: CDR1 SGHDT and CDR2 YYEEEE. The CDR3 runs 15 residues. V lost 4 bases and J 5 bases, leaving 18 bases between the germline ends. CDR3 in DNA: TGTGCCAGCAGCCCAAATCAGGGATTTTATACTGAAGCTTTCTTT. Its protein is CASSPNQGFYTEAFF.

The J gene is TRBJ2-7, the V gene TRBV6-5, with 9 bases aligning to TRBD1. Trimming at V came to 6 bases and at J to 4 bases, leaving 10 bases not matched to a gene. This CDR3 has 15 residues. Germline V gene data show CDR1 as MNHEY and CDR2 as SVGAGI. CDR3 DNA sequence: TGTGCCAGCAGCCACTGGACAGGGGAGGAGTACGAGCAGTACTTC. It encodes CASSHWTGEEYEQYF.

The V and J genes are TRBV12-5 and TRBJ2-3; D possibly corresponds to TRBD2 (6 bases). The germline CDR1 and CDR2 sequences are LGHNT and FRNRAP. The CDR3 runs to 16 residues. V was pared by 4 bases and J by 2 bases, with 16 bases between. The CDR3 is CASGSGLRGATDTQYF. CDR3 nucleotide sequence: TGTGCTAGTGGTTCGGGACTCCGAGGAGCCACAGATACGCAGTATTTT. The variable domain in full, completed from reference TRBV12-5 and TRBJ2-3, reads DARVTQTPRHKVTEMGQEVTMRCQPILGHNTVFWYRQTMMQGLELLAYFRNRAPLDDSGMPKDRFSAEMPDATLATLKIQPSEPRDSAVYFCASGSGLRGATDTQYFGPGTRLTVL.

V usage is TRBV29-1 and J usage is TRBJ1-4, with D possibly TRBD1 on 6 matching bases. Germline-derived CDR1 and CDR2 are SQVTM and ANQGSEA. This CDR3 has 14 residues. Trimming removed 4 bases from V and 6 bases from J, with 15 bases in between. The CDR3 loop is CSVADGQRYEKLFF. DNA of the CDR3: TGCAGCGTTGCTGACGGACAGAGATATGAAAAACTGTTTTTT.

The chain joins TRBV5-1 to TRBJ1-1; D gene uncertain. V was pared by 2 bases and J by 5 bases, with 13 bases between. Germline V CDR1 and CDR2: SGHRS, YFSETQ. The CDR3 length is 14 residues. The CDR3 loop reads CASSFGFGRTEAFF. CDR3 nucleotide sequence: TGCGCCAGCAGCTTTGGGTTCGGGAGGACTGAAGCTTTCTTT.

On this clone itself: This CDR3 is also generated by other DNA sequences in the sample. The chain joins TRBV5-1 to TRBJ2-1, with D possibly being TRBD2 (5 bases). Per the germline V gene, CDR1 is SGHRS and CDR2 is YFSETQ. CDR3 length equals 14 residues. Trimming left V 0 bases short and J 2 bases short, with 6 bases between. This CDR3 reads CASSLAGTYNEQFF. CDR3 DNA sequence: TGCGCCAGCAGCTTGGCCGGGACCTACAATGAGCAGTTCTTC.

The chain is built from TRBV28 and TRBJ2-7; 8 positions agree with TRBD1. Germline trimming cut 5 bases from V and 7 bases from J; bases unmatched to any gene: 7. The germline V gene encodes CDR1 MDHEN and CDR2 SYDVKM. The CDR3 sequence is 13 residues long. CDR3 region: CASSPMDREEQYF. The CDR3 coding sequence is TGTGCCAGCAGTCCTATGGACAGGGAAGAGCAGTACTTC.

The chain combines TRBV4-1 with TRBJ1-1; D unclear. The CDR3 is 16 residues long. V was shortened by 0 bases and J by 1 base, with 12 bases between the two germline ends. Per the germline V gene, CDR1 is MGHRA and CDR2 is YSYEKL. Here the CDR3 DNA reads TGCGCCAGCAGCCAAGACGCCACGAGCCCGAACACTGAAGCTTTCTTT. Translated: CASSQDATSPNTEAFF.

V gene TRBV19 combines with J gene TRBJ2-5, with D possibly being TRBD1 (5 bases). There are 13 residues in the CDR3. Trimming stripped 6 bases from V and 5 bases from J, with 13 bases between. The germline V gene has CDR1 LNHDA and CDR2 SQIVND (reference sequence). CDR3 in amino acids: CASRKGIGETQYF. CDR3 coding DNA: TGTGCCAGTAGAAAGGGGATCGGGGAGACCCAGTACTTC.

The chain employs TRBV14 and TRBJ1-5, with D perhaps TRBD1 (5 bases). Germline values: CDR1 SGHDN, CDR2 FVKESK. The CDR3 has 17 residues. V was trimmed by 0 bases and J by 2 bases, leaving 14 bases between them. Here the CDR3 DNA reads TGTGCCAGCAGCCAAGAGAGGAGGGGCTATGGCAATCAGCCCCAGCATTTT. Protein product: CASSQERRGYGNQPQHF. Filled out from reference TRBV14 and TRBJ1-5, the complete variable domain reads EAGVTQFPSHSVIEKGQTVTLRCDPISGHDNLYWYRRVMGKEIKFLLHFVKESKQDESGMPNNRFLAERTGGTYSTLKVQPAELEDSGVYFCASSQERRGYGNQPQHFGDGTRLSIL.

The J gene is TRBJ2-2, the V gene TRBV10-2; 8 nucleotides line up with TRBD1. The CDR3 has 16 residues. J was trimmed by 1 base and V by 6 bases; bases with no gene match: 7. Looked up from germline, CDR1 is WSHSY and CDR2 is SAAADI. The CDR3 DNA reads as TGCGCCAGCAGGTTGCGGGGACAGGTGAACACCGGGGAGCTGTTTTTT. It codes for CASRLRGQVNTGELFF.

The chain employs TRBV5-1 and TRBJ2-7; 8 bases line up with TRBD1. Germline V gene data show CDR1 as SGHRS and CDR2 as YFSETQ. CDR3 size: 14 residues. Trimming at V came to 4 bases and at J to 4 bases, leaving 7 bases not matched to a gene. The CDR3 coding sequence is TGCGCCAGCAGCCCCCGGACAGGGTCATACGAGCAGTACTTC. Translation gives CASSPRTGSYEQYF. The full variable domain, with the rest looked up from reference TRBV5-1 and TRBJ2-7, is KAGVTQTPRYLIKTRGQQVTLSCSPISGHRSVSWYQQTPGQGLQFLFEYFSETQRNKGNFPGRFSGRQFSNSRSEMNVSTLELGDSALYLCASSPRTGSYEQYFGPGTRLTVT.

V gene TRBV5-1 combines with J gene TRBJ1-4; no definite D call. V lost 4 bases, J lost 0 bases, and 10 bases lay in between. CDR1 and CDR2 (germline): SGHRS, YFSETQ. This CDR3 comprises 15 residues. CDR3: CASSTQQPTNEKLFF. The CDR3 DNA is TGCGCCAGCAGCACACAACAGCCAACTAATGAAAAACTGTTTTTT.

This sequence joins TRBV21-1 and TRBJ1-2. TRBV21-1 is described as a pseudogene. The CDR3 runs to 12 residues. The CDR3 spells CASSKGYRLFVF. The CDR3 region has the DNA TGTGCCAGCAGCAAAGGGTATCGGTTGTTTGTCTTC.

This chain uses TRBV27 with TRBJ2-7; a possible D gene is TRBD2 (5 bases). Between the trimmed V and J ends, which lost 3 bases and 2 bases, there was a span of 14 bases. Germline V gene sequence: CDR1 MNHEY, CDR2 SMNVEV (reference sequence). CDR3 length equals 15 residues. The CDR3: CASSFLGGQAYEQYF. The DNA of the CDR3 is TGTGCCAGCAGTTTTTTAGGCGGGCAGGCCTACGAGCAGTACTTC.